Listed below are T cell receptor beta chains from one sample, sequenced in a study of regulatory T cells in long-lasting Graves disease. TCRdb analysed the multiplex PCR reads with MiXCR anew, one entry per CDR3 protein. In the table there are 520,000 or so distinct CDR3 sequences, approximately 12% of which are singletons. The same sample was also studied in work on T cells in Graves' hyperthyroidism and ophthalmopathy.

This specimen was peripheral blood mononuclear cells (PBMCs), taken at new diagnosis, from a patient treated with antithyroid drugs. Receptor source: a woman aged 25 to 39 with Graves disease. Each CDR3 is given with its conserved first and last residue. The D gene is left open where the match is weak. Only some rows state a clone size, as once, few, many or a class for expanded clones.

TRBJ2-7 | TRBV7-8 | . | few | CASSFSAAYEQYF | TGTGCCAGCAGCTTTAGCGCCGCCTACGAGCAGTACTTC
TRBJ1-2 | TRBV9 | . | few | CASSKRTDFGGYTF | TGTGCCAGCAGCAAACGGACAGACTTTGGAGGCTACACCTTC
TRBJ2-5 | TRBV3-1 | TRBD1 | . | CASSQGPGQGGETQYF | TGTGCCAGCAGCCAAGGTCCGGGACAGGGGGGAGAGACCCAGTACTTC
TRBJ2-5 | TRBV12-3/TRBV12-4 | TRBD1 | . | CASSLSSGQGGETQYF | TGTGCCAGCAGTTTATCCTCGGGACAGGGCGGGGAGACCCAGTACTTC
TRBJ2-1 | TRBV7-9 | TRBD2 | few | CASSLGWASGSGEQFF | TGTGCCAGCAGCTTAGGTTGGGCTAGCGGGAGTGGTGAGCAGTTCTTC
TRBJ2-7 | TRBV7-2 | TRBD1 | few | CASSPRQGIYEQYF | TGTGCCAGCAGCCCGAGACAGGGTATCTACGAGCAGTACTTC
TRBJ1-2 | TRBV20-1 | . | many | CSARAAGDGYTF | TGCAGTGCTAGAGCGGCAGGCGATGGCTACACCTTC
TRBJ2-5 | TRBV28 | . | . | CASSSTLGGGQYF | TGTGCCAGCAGTTCAACCCTAGGAGGGGGCCAGTACTTC
TRBJ1-2 | TRBV6-1 | TRBD1 | many | CASRGQAYGYTF | TGTGCCAGCAGGGGACAGGCTTATGGCTACACCTTC
TRBJ1-6 | TRBV30 | . | many | CAWAKSRGYSPLHF | TGTGCCTGGGCGAAGTCGAGAGGGTATTCACCCCTCCACTTT
TRBJ1-2 | TRBV10-3 | . | . | CAISAGTDYGYTF | TGTGCCATCAGCGCCGGGACTGACTATGGCTACACCTTC
TRBJ2-5 | TRBV7-2 | . | many | CASSLGHQETQYF | TGTGCCAGCAGCTTGGGACACCAAGAGACCCAGTACTTC
TRBJ2-3 | TRBV28 | TRBD2 | . | CASSLGGGRVRSQYF | TGTGCCAGCAGTTTGGGTGGCGGGAGGGTCCGATCGCAGTATTTT
TRBJ1-2 | TRBV27 | . | many | CASSLRGTNYGYTF | TGTGCCAGCAGTTTACGGGGGACTAACTATGGCTACACCTTC
TRBJ2-2 | TRBV20-1 | TRBD1 | many | CSARRDSNTGELFF | TGCAGTGCTAGACGGGACAGCAACACCGGGGAGCTGTTTTTT
TRBJ2-6 | TRBV6-1 | . | once | CASSKRTVSGANVLTF | TGTGCCAGCAGTAAGAGGACCGTCTCTGGGGCCAACGTCCTGACTTTC
TRBJ2-3 | TRBV30 | TRBD2 | once | CACGLAVTDTRYF | TGTGCCTGCGGACTAGCGGTCACAGATACGCGGTATTTT
TRBJ2-1 | TRBV6-9 | . | . | CASSYSGRTYNEQFF | TGTGCCAGCAGTTACTCAGGGCGGACCTACAATGAGCAGTTCTTC
TRBJ2-1 | TRBV6-5 | TRBD2 | many | CASSYRGTSPNEQFF | TGTGCCAGCAGTTACAGGGGGACTAGCCCCAATGAGCAGTTCTTC
TRBJ2-3 | TRBV27 | . | many | CASSPAQDTQYF | TGTGCCAGCAGTCCCGCACAGGATACGCAGTATTTT
TRBJ2-1 | TRBV11-2 | . | . | CASSLTPVEQFF | TGTGCCAGCAGCTTAACGCCGGTTGAGCAGTTCTTC
TRBJ2-1 | TRBV13 | . | once | CASSLVDSGNEQFF | TGTGCCAGCAGCTTAGTGGACTCAGGGAATGAGCAGTTCTTC
TRBJ2-1 | TRBV3-1 | TRBD2 | many | CASSQGAGVYNEQFF | TGTGCCAGCAGCCAAGGAGCGGGGGTATACAATGAGCAGTTCTTC
TRBJ2-5 | TRBV20-1 | . | many | CSARVRRETQYF | TGCAGTGCTAGAGTTCGAAGGGAGACCCAGTACTTC
TRBJ2-3 | TRBV20-1 | . | many | CSARKRPRELTDTQYF | TGCAGTGCTAGGAAGCGGCCCAGAGAGCTCACAGATACGCAGTATTTT
TRBJ1-5 | TRBV15 | . | many | CATSRDQANQPQHF | TGTGCCACCAGCAGAGATCAGGCTAATCAGCCCCAGCATTTT
TRBJ2-1 | TRBV11-2 | . | many | CASSYGSGPYNEQFF | TGTGCCAGCAGCTACGGTAGCGGACCCTACAATGAGCAGTTCTTC
TRBJ2-1 | TRBV20-1 | . | many | CSASLSVEQFF | TGCAGTGCTAGCCTATCGGTTGAGCAGTTCTTC
TRBJ2-7 | TRBV27 | TRBD1 | . | CASSFDGTAYEQYF | TGTGCCAGCAGTTTTGATGGGACAGCCTACGAGCAGTACTTC
TRBJ1-6 | TRBV2 | . | many | CASVVFGGNSPLHF | TGTGCCAGCGTTGTGTTTGGGGGTAATTCACCCCTCCACTTT
TRBJ2-3 | TRBV28 | . | many | CASSFSYPDTQYF | TGTGCCAGCAGTTTCAGCTATCCGGATACGCAGTATTTT
TRBJ1-1 | TRBV4-1 | . | many | CASSQTYGANTEAFF | TGCGCCAGCAGCCAAACATACGGGGCGAACACTGAAGCTTTCTTT
TRBJ2-2 | TRBV2 | . | many | CASRVMGAGELFF | TGTGCCAGCAGAGTAATGGGGGCCGGGGAGCTGTTTTTT
TRBJ2-7 | TRBV4-3 | TRBD2 | . | CASSQDNQLAGTYEQYF | TGCGCCAGCAGCCAAGATAATCAGCTAGCGGGAACCTACGAGCAGTACTTC
TRBJ1-2 | TRBV6-1 | . | many | CASSDRIYGYTF | TGTGCCAGCAGCGACAGGATTTATGGCTACACCTTC
TRBJ1-5 | TRBV7-8 | . | . | CASSLNRYSNQPQHF | TGTGCCAGCAGCTTAAACAGATATAGCAATCAGCCCCAGCATTTT
TRBJ2-7 | TRBV6-1 | TRBD1 | many | CASSEPRTGIYEQYF | TGTGCCAGCAGTGAACCCCGGACAGGGATCTACGAGCAGTACTTC
TRBJ2-1 | TRBV7-9 | TRBD2 | . | CASSSYSGRYNEQFF | TGTGCCAGCAGCTCCTATAGCGGGAGGTACAATGAGCAGTTCTTC
TRBJ2-1 | TRBV11-3 | TRBD2 | many | CASSLGTSGWNEQFF | TGTGCCAGCAGCTTAGGGACTAGCGGATGGAATGAGCAGTTCTTC
TRBJ2-1 | TRBV19 | . | many | CASSQNRGDYNEQFF | TGTGCCAGTAGTCAGAACCGGGGAGATTACAATGAGCAGTTCTTC
TRBJ2-7 | TRBV7-8 | . | many | CASSWTPGRSYEQYF | TGTGCCAGCAGCTGGACACCAGGCCGTTCCTACGAGCAGTACTTC
TRBJ2-7 | TRBV18 | . | many | CASSPFGPSSYEQYF | TGTGCCAGCTCACCTTTCGGCCCCAGCTCCTACGAGCAGTACTTC
TRBJ2-1 | TRBV10-3 | TRBD2 | many | CAISELREVPYNEQFF | TGTGCCATCAGTGAGTTGCGGGAGGTCCCCTACAATGAGCAGTTCTTC
TRBJ1-5 | TRBV6-1 | TRBD1 | many | CASLGGTGGGLSNQPQHF | TGTGCCAGCCTAGGGGGGACAGGGGGCGGATTAAGCAATCAGCCCCAGCATTTT
TRBJ1-2 | TRBV6-1 | TRBD1 | . | CASSEAGQGSYGYTF | TGTGCCAGCAGTGAAGCGGGACAGGGTAGCTATGGCTACACCTTC
TRBJ2-7 | TRBV4-1 | . | few | CASSLRGVTGNYEQYF | TGCGCCAGCAGCCTCCGGGGGGTGACAGGGAACTACGAGCAGTACTTC
TRBJ2-7 | TRBV27 | . | . | CASSMGFSSYEQYF | TGTGCCAGCAGCATGGGGTTCAGCTCCTACGAGCAGTACTTC
TRBJ1-3 | TRBV18 | . | few | CAGSRGYSGNTIYF | TGTGCCGGCTCGCGCGGGTACTCTGGAAACACCATATATTTT
TRBJ1-1 | TRBV5-1 | . | many | CASSRDDTTTEAFF | TGCGCCAGCAGCCGGGACGATACGACGACTGAAGCTTTCTTT
TRBJ1-3 | TRBV5-1 | TRBD1 | few | CASSSGQGIMFGNTIYF | TGCGCCAGCAGCTCCGGACAGGGCATTATGTTTGGAAACACCATATATTTT
TRBJ2-5 | TRBV11-2 | . | many | CASTSSGTQYF | TGTGCCAGCACCTCCTCAGGGACCCAGTACTTC
TRBJ1-1 | TRBV19 | . | many | CASSIVVGTTEAFF | TGTGCCAGTAGTATAGTAGTAGGGACTACTGAAGCTTTCTTT
TRBJ2-3 | TRBV2 | . | few | CASNIGLTTTDTQYF | TGTGCCAGCAACATCGGGTTAACTACCACAGATACGCAGTATTTT